This T cell receptor (beta chain) was observed in a study of T cells expressing NK-cell markers. In the study overall: HCMV seropositivity characterized most of the eight sequenced donors, and seronegativity one.

Whole-study findings and limits: The CD3+CD56-NKG2C+ fraction of a handful of donors was likewise dominated by these clonotypes. Clones of NKG2C+ T cells that had expanded were of unclear HCMV specificity.

cDNA encoding TCR beta was synthesized via 5'RACE template switching incorporating UMIs. TCRdb reanalyzed the 5' RACE reads, giving one entry per CDR3 protein sequence and no DNA. Its table records almost 450,000 distinct CDR3 sequences. CDR3 size: 14 residues. CDR1 MNHEY and CDR2 SMNVEV come from the germline V gene (reference sequence). About this clonotype: Its antigen is still unknown.

The clonotype comes from a woman between 18 and 70 years old in good health. Source material: blood T cells: a sorted CD56 or NKG2C T cell subset, CD4+ or CD8+ T cells, or bulk PBMC T cells (not recorded which). The chain combines TRBV27 with TRBJ2-3; with no DNA, the TCRdb D assignment of TRBD2 cannot be verified. CDR3: CASSGGGRTDTQYF.